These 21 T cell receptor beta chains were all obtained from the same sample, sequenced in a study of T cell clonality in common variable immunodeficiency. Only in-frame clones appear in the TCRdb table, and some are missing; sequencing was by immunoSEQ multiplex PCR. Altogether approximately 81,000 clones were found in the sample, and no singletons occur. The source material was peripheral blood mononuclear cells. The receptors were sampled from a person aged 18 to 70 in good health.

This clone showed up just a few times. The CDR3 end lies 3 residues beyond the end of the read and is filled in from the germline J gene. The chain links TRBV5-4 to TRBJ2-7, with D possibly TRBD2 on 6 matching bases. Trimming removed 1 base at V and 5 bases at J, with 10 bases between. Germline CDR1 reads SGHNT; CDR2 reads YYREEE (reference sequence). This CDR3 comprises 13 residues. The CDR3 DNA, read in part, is TGTGCCAGCAGCTTGTGGGGCGGGGACGAG. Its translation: CASSLWGGDE. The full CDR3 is CASSLWGGDEQYF.

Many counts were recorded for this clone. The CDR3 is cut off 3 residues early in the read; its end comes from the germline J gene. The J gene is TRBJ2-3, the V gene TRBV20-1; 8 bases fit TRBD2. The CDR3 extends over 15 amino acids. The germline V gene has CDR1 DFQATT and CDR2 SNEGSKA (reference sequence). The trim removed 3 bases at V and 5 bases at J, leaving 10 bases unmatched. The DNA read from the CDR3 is TGCAGTGCTAGTACTAGCGGAGGACGGAGAGATACG. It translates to CSASTSGGRRDT. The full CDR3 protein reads CSASTSGGRRDTQYF.

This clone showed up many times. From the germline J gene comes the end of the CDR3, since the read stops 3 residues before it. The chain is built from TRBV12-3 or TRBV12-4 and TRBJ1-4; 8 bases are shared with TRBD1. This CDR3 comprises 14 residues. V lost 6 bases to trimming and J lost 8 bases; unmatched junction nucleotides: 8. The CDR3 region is CASSQTGVGEKLFF. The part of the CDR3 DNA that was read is TGTGCCAGCAGCCAGACAGGGGTAGGGGAAAAA.

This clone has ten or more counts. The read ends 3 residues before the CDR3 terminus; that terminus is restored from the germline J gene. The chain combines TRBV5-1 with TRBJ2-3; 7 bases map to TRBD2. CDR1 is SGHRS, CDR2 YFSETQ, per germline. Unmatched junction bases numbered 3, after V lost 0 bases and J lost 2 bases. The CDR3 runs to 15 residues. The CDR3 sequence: CASSLVAGFTDTQYF. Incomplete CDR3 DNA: TGCGCCAGCAGCTTGGTAGCGGGCTTCACAGATACG.

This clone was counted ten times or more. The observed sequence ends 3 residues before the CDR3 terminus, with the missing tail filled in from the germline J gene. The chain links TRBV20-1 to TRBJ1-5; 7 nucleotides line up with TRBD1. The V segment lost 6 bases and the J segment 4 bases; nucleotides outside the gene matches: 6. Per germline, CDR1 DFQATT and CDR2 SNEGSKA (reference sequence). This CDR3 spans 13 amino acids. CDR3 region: CSAKDRLNQPQHF. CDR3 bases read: TGCAGTGCCAAGGACAGGTTAAATCAGCCC.

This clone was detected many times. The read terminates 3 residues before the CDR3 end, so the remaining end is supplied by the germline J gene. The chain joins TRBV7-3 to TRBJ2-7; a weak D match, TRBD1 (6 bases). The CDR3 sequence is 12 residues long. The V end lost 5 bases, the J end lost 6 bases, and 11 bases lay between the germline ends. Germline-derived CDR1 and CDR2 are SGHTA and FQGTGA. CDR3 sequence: CASSRTGSEQYF. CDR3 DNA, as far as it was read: TGTGCCAGCAGCCGTACAGGGAGCGAG.

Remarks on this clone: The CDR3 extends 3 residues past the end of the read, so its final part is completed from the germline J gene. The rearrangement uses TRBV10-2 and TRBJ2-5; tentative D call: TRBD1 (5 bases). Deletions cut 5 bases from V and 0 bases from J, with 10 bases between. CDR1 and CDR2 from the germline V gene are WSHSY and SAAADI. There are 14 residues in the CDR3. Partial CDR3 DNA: TGCGCCAGCAGTACAGGTTTCTACCAAGAGACC. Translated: CASSTGFYQET. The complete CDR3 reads CASSTGFYQETQYF.

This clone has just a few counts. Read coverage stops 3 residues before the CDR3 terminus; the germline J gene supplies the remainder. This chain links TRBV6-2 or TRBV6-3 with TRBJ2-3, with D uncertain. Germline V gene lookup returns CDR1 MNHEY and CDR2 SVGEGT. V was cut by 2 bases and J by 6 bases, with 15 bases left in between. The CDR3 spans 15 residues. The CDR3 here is CASSYPPVLGDTQYF. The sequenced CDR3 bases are TGTGCCAGCAGTTACCCCCCTGTGCTCGGGGATACG.

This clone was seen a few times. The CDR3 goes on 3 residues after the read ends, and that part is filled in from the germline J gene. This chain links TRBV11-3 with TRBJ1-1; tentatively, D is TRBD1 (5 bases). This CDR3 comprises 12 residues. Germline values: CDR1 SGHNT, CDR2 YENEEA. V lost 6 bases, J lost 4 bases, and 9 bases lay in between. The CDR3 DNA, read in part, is TGTGCCAGCAGGGGCCAGGGCACTGAA. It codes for CASRGQGTE. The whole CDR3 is CASRGQGTEAFF.

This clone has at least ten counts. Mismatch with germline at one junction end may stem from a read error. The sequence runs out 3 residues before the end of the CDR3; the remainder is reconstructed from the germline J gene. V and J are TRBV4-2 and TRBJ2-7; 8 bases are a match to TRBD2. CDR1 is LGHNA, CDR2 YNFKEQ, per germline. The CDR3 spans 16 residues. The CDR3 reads CASSQGSGSLSYEQYF. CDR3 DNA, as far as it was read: TGCGCCAGCAGCCAGGGAAGCGGGAGTCTCTCCTACGAG.

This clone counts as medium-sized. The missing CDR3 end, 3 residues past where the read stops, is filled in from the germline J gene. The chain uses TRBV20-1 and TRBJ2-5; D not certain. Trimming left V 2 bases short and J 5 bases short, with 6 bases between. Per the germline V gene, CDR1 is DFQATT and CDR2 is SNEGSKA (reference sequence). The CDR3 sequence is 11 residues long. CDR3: CSARRSETQYF. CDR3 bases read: TGCAGTGCTAGAAGGTCTGAGACC.

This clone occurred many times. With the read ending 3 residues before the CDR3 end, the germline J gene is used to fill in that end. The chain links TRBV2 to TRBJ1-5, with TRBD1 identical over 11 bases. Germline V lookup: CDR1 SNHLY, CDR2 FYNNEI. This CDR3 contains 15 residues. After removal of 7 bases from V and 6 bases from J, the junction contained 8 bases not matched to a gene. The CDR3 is CASNPGTGGLQPQHF. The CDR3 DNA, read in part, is TGTGCCAGCAATCCAGGGACAGGGGGACTTCAGCCC.

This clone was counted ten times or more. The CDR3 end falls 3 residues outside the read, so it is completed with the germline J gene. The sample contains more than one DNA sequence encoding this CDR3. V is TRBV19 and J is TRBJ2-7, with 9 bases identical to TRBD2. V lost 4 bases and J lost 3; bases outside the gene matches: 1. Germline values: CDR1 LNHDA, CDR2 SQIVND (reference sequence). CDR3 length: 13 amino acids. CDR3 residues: CASSRREGYEQYF. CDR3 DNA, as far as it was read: TGTGCCAGTAGTAGGCGGGAGGGCTACGAG.

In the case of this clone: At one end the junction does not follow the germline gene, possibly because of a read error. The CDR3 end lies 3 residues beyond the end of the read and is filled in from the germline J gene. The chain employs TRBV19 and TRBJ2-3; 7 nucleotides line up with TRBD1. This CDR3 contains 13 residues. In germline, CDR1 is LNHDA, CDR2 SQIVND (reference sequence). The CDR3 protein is CASRDRSIDTQYF. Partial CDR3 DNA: TGTGCCAGTAGGGACAGGAGCATAGATACG.

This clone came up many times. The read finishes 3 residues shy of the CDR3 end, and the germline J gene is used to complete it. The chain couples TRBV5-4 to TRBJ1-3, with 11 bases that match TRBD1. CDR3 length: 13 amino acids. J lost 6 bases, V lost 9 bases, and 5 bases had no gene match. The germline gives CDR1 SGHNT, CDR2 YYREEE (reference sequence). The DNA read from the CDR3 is TGTGCCATCGGGACAGGGGGGACAAACACC. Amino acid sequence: CAIGTGGTNT. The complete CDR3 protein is CAIGTGGTNTIYF.

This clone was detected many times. Partial CDR3 DNA: TGTGCCAGCAGGATGGGACAGGGGGTGGGCAATGAG. It encodes CASRMGQGVGNE. The whole CDR3 reads CASRMGQGVGNEQFF. The gene calls are TRBV28 and TRBJ2-1, with 11 positions matching TRBD1. The CDR3 is cut off 3 residues early in the read; its end comes from the germline J gene. Germline assignment: CDR1 MDHEN and CDR2 SYDVKM. The CDR3 totals 15 residues. The trim removed 6 bases at V and 6 bases at J, leaving 7 bases unmatched.

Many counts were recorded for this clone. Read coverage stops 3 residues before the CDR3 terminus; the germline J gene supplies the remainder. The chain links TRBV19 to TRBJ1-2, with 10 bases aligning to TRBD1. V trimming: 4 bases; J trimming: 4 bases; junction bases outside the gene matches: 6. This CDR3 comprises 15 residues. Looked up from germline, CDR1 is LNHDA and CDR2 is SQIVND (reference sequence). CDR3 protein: CASSRDRGRAYGYTF. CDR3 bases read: TGTGCCAGTAGTAGAGACAGGGGGCGGGCCTATGGC.

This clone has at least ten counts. CDR3 loop: CASSPWTSVHEQYF. The CDR3 bases that were read are TGTGCCAGCAGCCCCTGGACTAGCGTCCACGAG. The chain recombines TRBV7-6 with TRBJ2-7; TRBD2 matches 9 bases. Sequencing ends 3 residues short of the CDR3 end; the germline J gene provides the rest. The CDR3 is made up of 14 amino acids. V dropped 5 bases and J dropped 5; count of bases not matched to a gene: 7. CDR1 is SGHVS, CDR2 FNYEAQ, per germline.

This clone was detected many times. The CDR3 sequence: CASSLAGEGTQYF. Incomplete CDR3 DNA: TGTGCCAGCAGCCTCGCGGGGGAGGGTACG. The chain has TRBV12-3 or TRBV12-4 and TRBJ2-3; 7 bases align to TRBD2. The CDR3 extends 3 residues past the end of the read, so its final part is completed from the germline J gene. The CDR3 runs to 13 residues. Trimming took 6 bases from V and 8 from J; bases not matched to a gene: 8.

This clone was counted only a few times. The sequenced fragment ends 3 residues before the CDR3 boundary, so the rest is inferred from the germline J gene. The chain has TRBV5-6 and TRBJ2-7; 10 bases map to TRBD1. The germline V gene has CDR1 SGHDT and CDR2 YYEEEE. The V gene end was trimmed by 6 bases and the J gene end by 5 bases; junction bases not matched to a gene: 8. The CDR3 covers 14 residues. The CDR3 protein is CASKEGTGVNEQYF. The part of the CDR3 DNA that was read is TGTGCCAGCAAGGAGGGGACAGGGGTTAACGAG. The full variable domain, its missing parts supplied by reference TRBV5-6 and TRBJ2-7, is DAGVTQSPTHLIKTRGQQVTLRCSPKSGHDTVSWYQQALGQGPQFIFQYYEEEERQRGNFPDRFSGHQFPNYSSELNVNALLLGDSALYLCASKEGTGVNEQYFGPGTRLTVT.

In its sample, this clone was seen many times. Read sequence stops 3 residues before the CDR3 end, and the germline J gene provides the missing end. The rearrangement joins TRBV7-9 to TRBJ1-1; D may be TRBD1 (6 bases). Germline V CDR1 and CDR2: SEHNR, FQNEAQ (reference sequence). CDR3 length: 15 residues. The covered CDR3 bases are TGTGCCAGCAGCCCTAATCAGGGGCAAGGCGAAGTA. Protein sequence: CASSPNQGQGEV. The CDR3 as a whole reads CASSPNQGQGEVAFF.